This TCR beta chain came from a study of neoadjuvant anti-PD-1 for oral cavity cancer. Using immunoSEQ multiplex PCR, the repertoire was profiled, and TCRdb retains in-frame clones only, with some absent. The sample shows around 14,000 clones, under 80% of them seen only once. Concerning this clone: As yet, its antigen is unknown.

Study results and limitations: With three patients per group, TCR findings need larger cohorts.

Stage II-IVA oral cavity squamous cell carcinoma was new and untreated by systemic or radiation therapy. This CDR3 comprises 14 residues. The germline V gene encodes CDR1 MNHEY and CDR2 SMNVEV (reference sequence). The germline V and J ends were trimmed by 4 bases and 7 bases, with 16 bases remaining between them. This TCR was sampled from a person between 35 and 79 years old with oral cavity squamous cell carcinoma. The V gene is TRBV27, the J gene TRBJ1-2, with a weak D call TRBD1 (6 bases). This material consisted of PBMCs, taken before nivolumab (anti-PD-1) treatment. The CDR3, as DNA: TGTGCCAGCAGTTATAGGGGGAATATGGTTGGCTACACCTTC. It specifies CASSYRGNMVGYTF.